This T cell receptor beta chain comes out of a study of blood T cell repertoires in COVID-19. Study at large: Some COVID-19 samples were acute and others convalescent; all came from the United States, Italy and Spain. PBMCs, B-cell-depleted T cells, or T cells were the source of the cDNA or gDNA that made up the material.

Authors' methods: Amplification of reference gene primers was used by the study to estimate nucleated cell counts. Libraries were prepared by immunoSEQ multiplex PCR; TCRdb keeps only in-frame clonotypes and omits some of them. The DNA gave D and trimming, while V, J and clone size come from that table. The sample includes more than 95,000 clones, 90% of them seen just once. The sequence was obtained from a man aged 55-75 years with acute or convalescent COVID-19. The source material was peripheral blood.

CDR3 residues: CSVYTGGREDTQYF. CDR3 in DNA: TGCAGCGTTTATACAGGGGGCCGGGAAGATACGCAGTATTTT. The gene calls are TRBV29-1 and TRBJ2-3, with 9 bases that match TRBD1. In germline, CDR1 is SQVTM, CDR2 ANQGSEA. The CDR3 is 14 residues long. The V and J ends lost 5 bases and 5 bases, in that order; junction bases with no gene match: 8.